This T cell receptor (beta chain) was sequenced for a study of breast tumors, draining lymph nodes, adjacent tissues. Study observations and caveats: The lymph node origin of tumor T cells was framed as consistent with a hypothesis, not demonstrated.

In its sample, this clonotype was seen many times. Its matching antigen is unknown. Trimming took 2 bases from V and 5 from J, leaving 12 bases between them. CDR1 is MGHRA, CDR2 YSYEKL, per germline. This CDR3 is 14 amino acids long. TCRdb used MiXCR to reprocess the multiplex PCR reads, holding one entry per CDR3 protein. This repertoire shows 150,000 to 200,000 distinct CDR3 sequences, around 35% found once; its top ten account for around 4%. Axillary draining lymph nodes of breast cancer patients supplied the node samples. The sequence was obtained from a female donor with breast cancer. Some clones in this sample may be carry-over from other donors' samples. Sequencing was done on a sample of axillary lymph node tissue. The chain employs TRBV4-1 and TRBJ2-5, with no clear D. In DNA, the CDR3 is TGCGCCAGCAGCCAACCGGTCATCCCGGAGACCCAGTACTTC. Translating gives CASSQPVIPETQYF.